This TCR beta chain was obtained from a study of OX40 agonist ivuxolimab in advanced cancers. CDR1 MNHEY and CDR2 SVGAGI come from the germline V gene. The CDR3 spans 13 residues. V lost 2 bases and J lost 6, with 10 bases in between. Here immunoSEQ multiplex PCR was the method, and the copy in TCRdb shows in-frame clones only, minus some. Here the sample spans approximately 39,000 clones, around 90% being singletons. The receptor was derived from an adult with an advanced solid tumor such as melanoma, head and neck, liver or kidney cancer. V gene TRBV6-5 combines with J gene TRBJ1-2, with unresolved D. The material was CD4+ or CD8+ T cells sorted from blood, obtained in a trial of the OX40 agonist ivuxolimab. The CDR3 sequence: CASSYGQVDGYTF. CDR3 nucleotides: TGTGCCAGCAGTTACGGGCAGGTAGATGGCTACACCTTC.